These 10 T cell receptor beta chains originate from one sample sequenced in a study of T cells in Graves' hyperthyroidism and ophthalmopathy (dated by TCRdb to about 2019). Receptor amplification or capture employed multiplex PCR. For sequencing, an Illumina HiSeq 2000 was employed. The TCR beta CDR3 regions were amplified from RNA transcripts. The TCR CDR3 was subjected to a first round of RT-PCR using the HTBI primer set and the Qiagen OneStep RT-PCR kit. TCRdb reran the public reads through fastp at Q25 and MiXCR, keeping productive beta chains. Each CDR3 protein gets just one entry, which takes the most common genes and DNA from the rows behind it. In all, the sample holds a few hundred thousand distinct CDR3 sequences, and about 16% of those were seen once. The top ten clones comprise 32% of the sample. Source material: blood. The source is a woman in her 30s with Graves' hyperthyroidism.

The chain combines TRBV6-1 with TRBJ1-6, with 8 bases matching TRBD1. V trimming: 9 bases; J trimming: 5 bases; junction bases outside the gene matches: 15. Germline V gene data show CDR1 as MNHNS and CDR2 as SASEGT. The CDR3 length is 17 residues. In DNA form, the CDR3 reads TGTGCCAGTGCAGGGGGCGCGGCGGTTTCGAATAATTCACCCCTCCACTTT. This translates into CASAGGAAVSNNSPLHF.

This clonotype showed up just a few times. The gene calls are TRBV10-3 and TRBJ1-4; D unresolved. V lost 0 bases and J lost 8, with 7 bases in between. CDR3 length: 13 residues. Germline CDR1 is ENHRY and CDR2 is SYGVKD. Here the CDR3 reads CAISESVEEKLFF. The CDR3 DNA reads as TGTGCCATCAGTGAGTCAGTAGAAGAAAAACTGTTTTTT.

Only a few counts were recorded for this clonotype. V is TRBV6-1 and J is TRBJ2-7; 13 bases are shared with TRBD2. The germline CDR1 and CDR2 sequences are MNHNS and SASEGT. The CDR3 totals 18 residues. V shed 5 bases, J shed 0 bases, and the junction held 10 bases outside the gene matches. The CDR3 sequence: CASSPQTSGRRSSYEQYF. The CDR3 DNA reads TGTGCCAGCAGTCCTCAGACTAGCGGGAGGCGAAGCTCCTACGAGCAGTACTTC.

This rearrangement joins TRBV12-3 or TRBV12-4 to TRBJ1-2; D is perhaps TRBD1 (6 bases). V was pared by 3 bases and J by 12 bases, with 14 bases between. The length of the CDR3 is 12 residues. This CDR3 reads CASSLYQGLHTF. Here the CDR3 DNA reads TGTGCCAGCAGTTTGTATCAGGGGCTCCACACCTTC.

This clonotype was recorded at least ten times. The V gene is TRBV11-2, the J gene TRBJ2-1, with a tentative D call TRBD2 (5 bases). The CDR3 length is 16 residues. V was shortened by 3 bases and J by 0 bases, with 12 bases between the two germline ends. Germline assignment: CDR1 SGHAT and CDR2 FQNNGV. CDR3 residues: CASSLRADSSYNEQFF. The CDR3 coding sequence is TGTGCCAGCAGCTTGCGAGCGGATAGCTCCTACAATGAGCAGTTCTTC.

The chain links TRBV24-1 to TRBJ2-1; TRBD1 is a possible D gene (8 bases). The V and J ends lost 3 bases and 8 bases respectively, with 22 bases between them. Germline CDR1 KGHDR, CDR2 SFDVKD. This CDR3 contains 17 residues. The CDR3 nucleotides read TGTGCCACCAGTGATCCCCCGAGCGGGACAGGCCGGGATGAGCAGTTCTTC. It codes for CATSDPPSGTGRDEQFF.

This clonotype showed up many times. This chain joins TRBV2 and TRBJ2-1; maybe TRBD1 (7 bases). In germline, CDR1 is SNHLY, CDR2 FYNNEI. The CDR3 runs 15 residues. Trimming took off 7 bases at V and 5 bases at J, with 18 bases between the two ends. The CDR3, as DNA: TGTGCCAGCATCGATGAGACAGGGAGGAACAATGAGCAGTTCTTC. Translation gives CASIDETGRNNEQFF.

V gene TRBV6-2 or TRBV6-3 combines with J gene TRBJ2-1, with 7 positions matching TRBD2. This CDR3 contains 15 residues. V was clipped by 7 bases and J by 0 bases; unmatched bases: 6. The germline V gene has CDR1 MNHEY and CDR2 SVGEGT. This CDR3 is CASTRLAGSYNEQFF. The CDR3 DNA reads TGTGCCAGCACCAGACTAGCTGGCTCCTACAATGAGCAGTTCTTC.

DNA for the CDR3: TGCAGTGCTAGAGAGGGCAGCGGGCCTTACAATGAGCAGTTCTTC. It translates to CSAREGSGPYNEQFF. The chain carries TRBV20-1 and TRBJ2-1; a weak D match, TRBD2 (6 bases). CDR3 length: 15 amino acids. The germline V gene encodes CDR1 DFQATT and CDR2 SNEGSKA (reference sequence). The V gene lost 0 bases and the J gene lost 4 bases, with 13 bases spanning the gap.

This clonotype has only one observation. This chain links TRBV10-1 with TRBJ2-3; a possible D gene is TRBD2 (5 bases). The CDR3 has 16 residues. The germline gives CDR1 WNHNN, CDR2 SYGVQD (reference sequence). Trimming pared 5 bases from V and 0 bases from J, leaving 15 bases between. CDR3: CASSSLRGSSTDTQYF. CDR3 nucleotide sequence: TGCGCCAGCAGTAGCCTTCGGGGATCTAGCACAGATACGCAGTATTTT.